The rows below give T cell receptor beta chains drawn from one sample of a study of blood T cell repertoires in COVID-19. Assay used: immunoSEQ multiplex PCR; TCRdb lists only in-frame clones, some missing. The sample lists some 240,000 clones; around 84% were seen once. What was sequenced was PBMCs or T cells enriched from blood (not recorded which). The receptors derive from a young man with acute COVID-19. CDR3s include the opening cysteine and the closing phenylalanine or tryptophan. A D gene is named only where the DNA matches it firmly. Size is stated for part of the rows, as once, few or many counts, or as a class when the clone is expanded.

CDR3 DNA	CDR3 protein	D gene	clone size	J gene	V gene	CDR3 length
TGCAGCTCCACCGGGACAGGGGGCTTGAAATCCTACAATGAGCAGTTCTTC	CSSTGTGGLKSYNEQFF	TRBD1	NA	TRBJ2-1	TRBV29-1	17
TGTGCCAGCAGCTTAGATCGAGCAGGGACCAAAAACATTCAGTACTTC	CASSLDRAGTKNIQYF	NA	NA	TRBJ2-4	TRBV11-2	16
TGTGCCAGCAGCCCCGCTAGTAGGGAAGGGGTCACAGATACGCAGTATTTT	CASSPASREGVTDTQYF	NA	NA	TRBJ2-3	TRBV11-3	17
TGTGCCAGCAGCCAAGAGATAGCGACAGGGAAAGCTTTCTTT	CASSQEIATGKAFF	TRBD1	NA	TRBJ1-1	TRBV14	14
TGTGCCAGCAGCCCGAACAGTGTCAATCAGCCCCAGCATTTT	CASSPNSVNQPQHF	NA	NA	TRBJ1-5	TRBV6-5	14
TGTGCCAGCAGCCTCCCCGGGGAGGGCACTGAAGCTTTCTTT	CASSLPGEGTEAFF	NA	NA	TRBJ1-1	TRBV11-3	14
TGTGCCAGTAGGCCCAACCCGGGTAGCAATCAGCCCCAGCATTTT	CASRPNPGSNQPQHF	NA	NA	TRBJ1-5	TRBV19	15
TGTGCCAGCAGTTCCCCAGGGTCTGGAAACACCATATATTTT	CASSSPGSGNTIYF	NA	NA	TRBJ1-3	TRBV28	14
TGTGCCAGCAGTCGACAGGGCGCCTACTATGGCTACACCTTC	CASSRQGAYYGYTF	TRBD1	NA	TRBJ1-2	TRBV6-5	14
TGTGCCAGCAGCAATCCCGGGACTAGCGGAAGCTCCTACAATGAGCAGTTCTTC	CASSNPGTSGSSYNEQFF	TRBD2	NA	TRBJ2-1	TRBV7-9	18
TGTGCTAGTGGTCTCCGACAGGGGGCGGGGGATGAGCAGTTCTTC	CASGLRQGAGDEQFF	TRBD1	NA	TRBJ2-1	TRBV12-5	15
TGTGCCACCAGTGATGGCCGGCCTAGCGGGCCAGACTCACCCCCCGAGACCCAGTACTTC	CATSDGRPSGPDSPPETQYF	TRBD2	NA	TRBJ2-5	TRBV24-1	20
TGTGCCAGCAGCAGACAGGGGAACACCGGGGAGCTGTTTTTT	CASSRQGNTGELFF	TRBD1	NA	TRBJ2-2	TRBV11-2	14
TGTGCCAGCAGTGAAGCGTCAGAACAGCCCCAGCATTTT	CASSEASEQPQHF	NA	few	TRBJ1-5	TRBV6-1	13
TGTGCCAGCAGCCGTGGGGGCCCTCGGTCCCACAATGAGCAGTTCTTC	CASSRGGPRSHNEQFF	NA	NA	TRBJ2-1	TRBV3-1/TRBV3-2	16
TGTGCCAGCAGGTTGAGACAGGGCCCCACAGATACGCAGTATTTT	CASRLRQGPTDTQYF	TRBD1	NA	TRBJ2-3	TRBV27	15
TGTGCCAGCAGCTTGGCCGGGGGGTCACCCCTCCACTTT	CASSLAGGSPLHF	NA	many	TRBJ1-6	TRBV5-4	13
TGTGCCAGCACAGGTAGACAGGGGAATGAAAAACTGTTTTTT	CASTGRQGNEKLFF	TRBD1	NA	TRBJ1-4	TRBV6-5	14
TGCGCCAGCACTAGACAGGGGAGAGGCACTGAAGCTTTCTTT	CASTRQGRGTEAFF	TRBD1	NA	TRBJ1-1	TRBV10-2	14
TGTGCCAGTAGTATAGGGCTCTTTGGCAGTTCTAACTATGGCTACACCTTC	CASSIGLFGSSNYGYTF	NA	NA	TRBJ1-2	TRBV19	17
TGTGCCAGCAGGCGACAGTCGCGGAATTCACCCCTCCACTTT	CASRRQSRNSPLHF	NA	NA	TRBJ1-6	TRBV6-5	14
TGTGCCACCTTGGGGGGGTGGGCCAACGTCCTGACTTTC	CATLGGWANVLTF	TRBD2	NA	TRBJ2-6	TRBV27	13
TGTGCCAGCAGTGGGCCGGGACAGGGCTTTGGAAACACCATATATTTT	CASSGPGQGFGNTIYF	TRBD1	NA	TRBJ1-3	TRBV28	16
TGTGCCACCAGCAGAGGGGCCAGACTAGCGGGGTTAGCCAAAAACATTCAGTACTTC	CATSRGARLAGLAKNIQYF	TRBD2	NA	TRBJ2-4	TRBV15	19
TGTGCCAGCTCGGCGGGGCCTAATGGGGGAGAGACCCAGTACTTC	CASSAGPNGGETQYF	NA	few	TRBJ2-5	TRBV18	15
TGTGCCACCAGTGATACCGGGACAGCCTCTGGGGCCAACGTCCTGACTTTC	CATSDTGTASGANVLTF	TRBD1	NA	TRBJ2-6	TRBV24-1	17
TGTGCCAGTAGGGAGGGTAGTCAGCCCCAGCATTTT	CASREGSQPQHF	NA	once	TRBJ1-5	TRBV19	12
TGTGCCAGCAGTAAGGGGCCCAATCAGCCCCAGCATTTT	CASSKGPNQPQHF	NA	NA	TRBJ1-5	TRBV7-8	13
TGTGCCAGCAGTGAAGTGTCTAGCCCAGATACGCAGTATTTT	CASSEVSSPDTQYF	NA	NA	TRBJ2-3	TRBV25-1	14
TGTGCCAGCAGTTTTCCCCACAGCGGTTCTGGAAACACCATATATTTT	CASSFPHSGSGNTIYF	NA	NA	TRBJ1-3	TRBV28	16
TGTGCCACCAGTGATTTTCGACCCGACGACAACCTCTATGGCTACACCTTC	CATSDFRPDDNLYGYTF	NA	NA	TRBJ1-2	TRBV24-1	17
TGTGCCAGCACTCTTACGGGGTCCTTTGAAAAACTGTTTTTT	CASTLTGSFEKLFF	NA	NA	TRBJ1-4	TRBV28	14
TGCGCCAGCAGCCCGGGACAGGAGAGCTATGGCTACACCTTC	CASSPGQESYGYTF	TRBD1	NA	TRBJ1-2	TRBV4-1	14
TGCGCCAGCAGCCAAAGAGTACAGGGGGCTGACAATTCACCCCTCCACTTT	CASSQRVQGADNSPLHF	TRBD1	NA	TRBJ1-6	TRBV4-1	17
TGTGCCAGCAGCAGGGGGTGGGGAGAGGCTCGCCAGCCCCAGCATTTT	CASSRGWGEARQPQHF	NA	NA	TRBJ1-5	TRBV7-2	16
TGTGCCAGTAGCATGACAGGGGGCTGGGGTCAGCCCCAGCATTTT	CASSMTGGWGQPQHF	TRBD1	many	TRBJ1-5	TRBV19	15
TGTGCCAGCAGCGCTGGTGCTAGCGGGTTTATAAATGAGCAGTTCTTC	CASSAGASGFINEQFF	TRBD2	once	TRBJ2-1	TRBV9	16
TGTGCCAGCAGTGGGACACGAAACACTGAAGCTTTCTTT	CASSGTRNTEAFF	NA	NA	TRBJ1-1	TRBV25-1	13
TGCGCCAGCAGTGAGGGACAGACCCTTAATGAAAAACTGTTTTTT	CASSEGQTLNEKLFF	NA	NA	TRBJ1-4	TRBV10-2	15
TGCAGCGTTGAGGGGGGTGAGGACACTGAAGCTTTCTTT	CSVEGGEDTEAFF	NA	NA	TRBJ1-1	TRBV29-1	13
TGTGCCAGCAGCCAAGAAGTCATGGAAGGGGGCAGGCAGCCCCAGCATTTT	CASSQEVMEGGRQPQHF	TRBD1	NA	TRBJ1-5	TRBV3-1/TRBV3-2	17
TGTGCCATCCTCGGGGGAAAGGTGGCAGATACGCAGTATTTT	CAILGGKVADTQYF	NA	NA	TRBJ2-3	TRBV10-3	14
TGTGCCAGCAGCTTAACCGGGGGACCGTACAATGAGCAGTTCTTC	CASSLTGGPYNEQFF	NA	NA	TRBJ2-1	TRBV7-3	15